One and the same sample provided the 2 T cell receptor beta chains below, sequenced in a study of T cell responses to AZD1222 COVID-19 vaccine. Profiling relied on immunoSEQ multiplex PCR, and the TCRdb table lists in-frame clones only, not all of them. The profile shows 130,000 to 150,000 clones, around 83% of them singletons. Here the sequenced sample was peripheral blood, taken 28 days after the second AZD1222 dose. The source is an adult who received the AZD1222 COVID-19 vaccine.

V and J are TRBV10-3 and TRBJ2-3; D is ambiguous. This CDR3 is built from 14 residues. CDR1 ENHRY and CDR2 SYGVKD come from the germline V gene. Trimming took off 4 bases at V and 2 bases at J, with 10 bases between the two ends. CDR3 amino acids: CAISGDPDTDTQYF. The CDR3 DNA follows: TGTGCCATCAGTGGAGACCCAGACACAGATACGCAGTATTTT.

The chain uses TRBV7-9 and TRBJ1-2, with 7 bases that match TRBD1. The CDR3 length is 15 residues. CDR1 is SEHNR, CDR2 FQNEAQ, per germline (reference sequence). The V segment lost 2 bases and the J segment 4 bases; nucleotides outside the gene matches: 7. The CDR3 loop reads CASSLTGDSIYGYTF. As DNA, the CDR3 is TGTGCCAGCAGCTTAACAGGGGATTCCATCTATGGCTACACCTTC.